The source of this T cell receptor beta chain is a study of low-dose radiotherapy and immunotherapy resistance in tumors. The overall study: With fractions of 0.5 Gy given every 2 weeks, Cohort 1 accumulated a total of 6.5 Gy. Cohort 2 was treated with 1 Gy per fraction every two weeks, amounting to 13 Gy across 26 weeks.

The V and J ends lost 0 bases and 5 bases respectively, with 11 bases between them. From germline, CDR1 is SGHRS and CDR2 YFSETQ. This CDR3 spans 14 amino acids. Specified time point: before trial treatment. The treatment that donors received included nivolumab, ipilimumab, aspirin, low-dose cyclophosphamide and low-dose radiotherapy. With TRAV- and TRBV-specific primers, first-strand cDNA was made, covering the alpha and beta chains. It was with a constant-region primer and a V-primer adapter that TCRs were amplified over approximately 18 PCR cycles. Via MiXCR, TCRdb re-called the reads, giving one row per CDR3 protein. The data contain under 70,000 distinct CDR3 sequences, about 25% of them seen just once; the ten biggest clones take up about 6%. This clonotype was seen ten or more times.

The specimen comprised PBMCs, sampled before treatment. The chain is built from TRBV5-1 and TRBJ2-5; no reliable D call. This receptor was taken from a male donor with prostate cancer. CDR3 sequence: CASSLAGRLETQYF. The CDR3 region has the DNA TGCGCCAGCAGCTTGGCTGGGCGCCTCGAGACCCAGTACTTC.